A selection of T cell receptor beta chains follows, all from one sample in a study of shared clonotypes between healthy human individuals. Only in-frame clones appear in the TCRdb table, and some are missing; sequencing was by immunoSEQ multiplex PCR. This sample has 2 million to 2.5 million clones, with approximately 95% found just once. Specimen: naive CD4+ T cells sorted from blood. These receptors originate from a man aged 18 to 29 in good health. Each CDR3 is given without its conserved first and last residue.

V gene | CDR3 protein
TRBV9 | ASSVVAGENTGELF
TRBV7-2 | ASSLGTSGPYEQY
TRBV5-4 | ASSPRQPNYGYT
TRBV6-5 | ASSYSGTSTDTQY
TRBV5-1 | ASSLVTAGAYNEQF
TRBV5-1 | ASSQSGETQY
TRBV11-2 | ASSLDRLASSYEQY
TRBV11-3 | ASSFTSQETQY
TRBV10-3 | AISDGDRGLREQY
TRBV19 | ASLQTGGYNSPLH
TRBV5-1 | ASSSDGSGSGGTQY
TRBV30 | AWSVGSTNQPQH
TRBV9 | ASSVGGTGGNQPQH
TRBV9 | ASSVFLGREAPGQF
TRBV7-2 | ASSQPGLGETQY
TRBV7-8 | ASSPGGYEQY
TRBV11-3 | ASSYPIRNTEAF
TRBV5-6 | ASSLEGRVTYEQY
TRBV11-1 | ASSLGQGGTQY
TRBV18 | ASSPLGTDTEAF
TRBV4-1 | ASSQESRTGGKENTIY
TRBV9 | ASSFQGDMAYEQY
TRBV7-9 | APGNPTGELF
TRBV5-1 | ASSTGTGSTDTQY
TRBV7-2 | ASSLGSGDGNIQY
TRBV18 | ASSLGLAPYEQY
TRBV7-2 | ASSLSDGYEQY
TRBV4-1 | ASSPEGGPYGYT
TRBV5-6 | ASSLRRMGKETQY
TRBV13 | ASSPTGTSGRDEQY
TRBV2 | ASGEDRLQETQY
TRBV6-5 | ASRVTGRAF
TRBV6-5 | ALRKDREAGELF
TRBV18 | ASSPPGQLTDTQY
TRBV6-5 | ASRNSGTAVSYT
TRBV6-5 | ASRPGGGTEAF
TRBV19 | ASGLAKGGTDTQY
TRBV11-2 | ASSALAFNSGANVLT